Shown below are 26 T cell receptor beta chains from a single sample sequenced in a study of neurological immune-mediated disorders. TCRdb ran MiXCR on the 5' RACE reads and lists one entry per CDR3 protein. The repertoire consists of tens of thousands of distinct CDR3 sequences, with 17% occurring once and the leading ten covering around 7.5%. Material for sequencing was CD8+ T cells from blood. The receptors were gathered from a woman aged 18-29 years with multiple sclerosis.

This clonotype has a count of ten or more. This chain connects TRBV4-1 to TRBJ2-5, with D tentatively TRBD1 (6 bases). The CDR3 runs to 14 residues. The germline V and J ends were trimmed by 6 bases and 3 bases, with 14 bases remaining between them. Germline-derived CDR1 and CDR2 are MGHRA and YSYEKL. In nucleotides, the CDR3 is TGCGCCAGCAGTTCCGCGGACAGTGAAGAGACCCAGTACTTC. It is translated as CASSSADSEETQYF.

This clonotype was picked up many times. This chain joins TRBV27 and TRBJ2-2; either TRBD1 or TRBD2 may supply D (5 bases each). The V end lost 5 bases, the J end lost 3 bases, and 13 bases lay between the germline ends. The CDR3 loop spans 15 amino acids. Germline-derived CDR1 and CDR2 are MNHEY and SMNVEV (reference sequence). The CDR3 is CASSHGTDHTGELFF. The DNA for the CDR3 is TGTGCCAGCAGTCACGGGACGGATCACACCGGGGAGCTGTTTTTT.

This clonotype came up many times. This rearrangement joins TRBV5-5 to TRBJ2-1, with D perhaps matching TRBD1 or TRBD2 (5 bases each). V was trimmed by 5 bases and J by 5 bases, leaving 14 bases between them. The CDR3 consists of 14 residues. CDR1 SGHKS and CDR2 YYEKEE come from the germline V gene (reference sequence). CDR3: CASRRDGLHNEQFF. Here the CDR3 DNA reads TGTGCCAGCAGAAGGGACGGATTACACAATGAGCAGTTCTTC.

CDR3 sequence: CASSGHSSPLHF. The CDR3 DNA follows: TGTGCCAGCAGCGGACATTCCTCACCCCTCCACTTT. The rearrangement links TRBV27 to TRBJ1-6, with TRBD1 as a possible D gene (5 bases). Germline loops: CDR1 MNHEY, CDR2 SMNVEV (reference sequence). The CDR3 runs to 12 residues. The V gene lost 6 bases and the J gene lost 10 bases, with 10 bases spanning the gap.

This chain connects TRBV6-1 to TRBJ2-3, with D unclear. The V end lost 6 bases, the J end lost 2 bases, and 9 bases lay between the germline ends. The length of the CDR3 is 13 residues. Germline-derived CDR1 and CDR2 are MNHNS and SASEGT. This CDR3 is CASSRKFTDTQYF. As DNA, the CDR3 is TGTGCCAGCAGCCGTAAGTTCACAGATACGCAGTATTTT.

This clonotype was counted ten times or more. The chain joins TRBV6-1 to TRBJ2-2; possible D gene TRBD2, 7 bases. The V gene's germline CDR1 is MNHNS and CDR2 SASEGT. V shed 9 bases and J shed 0 bases, with 14 bases lying between them. This CDR3 is built from 15 residues. For the CDR3, the DNA is TGTGCCAGTGAGAGGGGGGGGCCGAACACCGGGGAGCTGTTTTTT. Its protein product is CASERGGPNTGELFF.

This clonotype appeared many times. The rearrangement links TRBV20-1 to TRBJ2-1, with TRBD2 matching 8 bases. V lost 2 bases to trimming and J lost 5 bases; unmatched junction nucleotides: 5. This CDR3 contains 14 residues. The germline gives CDR1 DFQATT, CDR2 SNEGSKA (reference sequence). CDR3 loop: CSARLGLVDNEQFF. CDR3 coding DNA: TGCAGTGCTAGATTGGGACTAGTCGACAATGAGCAGTTCTTC.

This clonotype is labeled medium-sized. The rearrangement joins TRBV9 to TRBJ1-1; D is unclear. V lost 4 bases and J 4 bases, leaving 11 bases between the germline ends. Germline V lookup: CDR1 SGDLS, CDR2 YYNGEE. CDR3 length: 13 residues. CDR3 residues: CASSPWEGTEAFF. The DNA of the CDR3 is TGTGCCAGCAGCCCCTGGGAGGGCACTGAAGCTTTCTTT.

The chain links TRBV3-1 to TRBJ1-1, with D uncertain. The CDR3 has 13 amino acids. V was cut by 4 bases and J by 7 bases, with 13 bases left in between. Germline V CDR1 and CDR2: LGHDT, YNNKEL (reference sequence). CDR3 bases: TGTGCCAGCAGCCCTGGTGGCGGAGTTGAAGCTTTCTTT. The encoded protein is CASSPGGGVEAFF. Supplemented by reference TRBV3-1 and TRBJ1-1, the full variable domain reads DTAVSQTPKYLVTQMGNDKSIKCEQNLGHDTMYWYKQDSKKFLKIMFSYNNKELIINETVPNRFSPKSPDKAHLNLHINSLELGDSAVYFCASSPGGGVEAFFGQGTRLTVV.

This clonotype was observed at least ten times. The chain uses TRBV29-1 and TRBJ2-7; D remains ambiguous. The CDR3 spans 12 residues. Germline loops: CDR1 SQVTM, CDR2 ANQGSEA. The germline V and J ends were trimmed by 2 bases and 6 bases, with 11 bases remaining between them. The CDR3 DNA reads TGCAGCGTTGAAAGCCAGCTAGGCGAGCAGTACGTC. Protein product: CSVESQLGEQYV.

This clonotype ranks as medium-sized. The gene calls are TRBV20-1 and TRBJ1-5, with no clear D. V was trimmed by 2 bases and J by 4 bases, leaving 9 bases between them. The CDR3 loop spans 13 amino acids. The germline V gene encodes CDR1 DFQATT and CDR2 SNEGSKA (reference sequence). CDR3 sequence reads: CSARSLENQPQHF. CDR3 DNA: TGCAGTGCTAGAAGTCTCGAGAATCAGCCCCAGCATTTT.

This clonotype was seen repeatedly, ten times or more. This rearrangement joins TRBV29-1 to TRBJ1-2, with a tentative D call TRBD1 (6 bases). Germline V gene lookup returns CDR1 SQVTM and CDR2 ANQGSEA. The CDR3 spans 15 residues. V was clipped by 0 bases and J by 3 bases, with 14 bases between them. The CDR3 bases are TGCAGCGTTGAAGATCCGGGCAGGGGAGACTATGGCTACACCTTC. Protein product: CSVEDPGRGDYGYTF.

This clonotype showed up many times. The chain couples TRBV11-3 to TRBJ2-7; D might be TRBD1 (5 bases). This CDR3 is 15 amino acids long. The germline V and J ends were trimmed by 2 bases and 3 bases, with 14 bases remaining between them. Germline lookup yields CDR1 SGHNT and CDR2 YENEEA. The CDR3 spells CASSLLQGENYEQYF. As DNA, the CDR3 is TGTGCCAGCAGCTTACTCCAGGGCGAAAACTACGAGCAGTACTTC.

This clonotype was seen many times. The V and J genes are TRBV12-3 or TRBV12-4 and TRBJ1-6; no clear D gene. Trimming left V 6 bases short and J 7 bases short, with 16 bases between. The CDR3 has 15 amino acids. The CDR3 region is CASSTSREGNSPLHF. CDR3 DNA sequence: TGTGCCAGCAGCACTTCTAGGGAGGGCAATTCACCCCTCCACTTT.

The chain links TRBV12-2 to TRBJ2-7; TRBD2 reflects the table's D call only, with no check against the DNA. TRBV12-2 corresponds to a pseudogene. CDR3 length: 18 amino acids. For the CDR3, the DNA is TGTGCAAGTCGCTTAACGCCAAAACCGGGACTAGCGGACGCTGGGCAGTACGTC. Protein product: CASRLTPKPGLADAGQYV.

The chain combines TRBV20-1 with TRBJ2-5; 13 bases fit TRBD2. The germline gives CDR1 DFQATT, CDR2 SNEGSKA (reference sequence). The CDR3 has 17 amino acids. V lost 6 bases, J lost 0 bases, and 10 bases stayed unmatched. CDR3 in amino acids: CSAAGTSGDLHQETQYF. The CDR3 nucleotides read TGCAGTGCAGCCGGGACTAGCGGGGACCTCCACCAAGAGACCCAGTACTTC.

This clonotype was counted many times. This chain connects TRBV5-5 to TRBJ1-1; D not resolved. CDR1 and CDR2 (germline): SGHKS, YYEKEE (reference sequence). This CDR3 spans 15 amino acids. The V gene lost 2 bases and the J gene lost 5 bases, with 16 bases spanning the gap. Written as DNA, the CDR3 is TGTGCCAGCAGCTTTACGGAGAACCTGGCAACTGAAGCTTTCTTT. Translation gives CASSFTENLATEAFF.

This clonotype has a count of ten or more. The chain recombines TRBV15 with TRBJ2-7; 9 bases map to TRBD1. The V gene's germline CDR1 is LNHNV and CDR2 YYDKDF (reference sequence). The CDR3 length is 16 residues. V lost 1 base, J lost 0 bases, and 4 bases stayed unmatched. The CDR3 DNA reads as TGTGCCACCAGCAGAGGACGGGACAGGGTCTCCTACGAGCAGTACGTC. This sequence encodes CATSRGRDRVSYEQYV.

This clonotype appeared many times. The chain links TRBV20-1 to TRBJ1-5; D may be TRBD1 (5 bases). V was trimmed by 6 bases and J by 5 bases, leaving 14 bases between them. CDR3 length equals 13 residues. Germline assignment: CDR1 DFQATT and CDR2 SNEGSKA (reference sequence). CDR3 protein: CSAQRGFDQPQHF. In nucleotides, the CDR3 is TGCAGTGCACAGAGGGGTTTTGATCAGCCCCAGCATTTT.

CDR3 amino acids: CSASAPLYAGLDNEQFF. CDR3 in DNA: TGCAGTGCTAGTGCCCCCCTTTATGCGGGATTGGACAATGAGCAGTTCTTC. V and J are TRBV20-1 and TRBJ2-1; TRBD2 might be the D (6 bases). The germline V gene has CDR1 DFQATT and CDR2 SNEGSKA (reference sequence). This CDR3 region has 17 residues. Between the trimmed V and J ends, which lost 3 bases and 5 bases, there was a span of 23 bases.

This clonotype has ten or more counts. The chain has TRBV7-9 and TRBJ2-7; D not certain. This CDR3 contains 14 residues. Trimming stripped 1 base from V and 5 bases from J, with 12 bases between. Germline V lookup: CDR1 SEHNR, CDR2 FQNEAQ (reference sequence). This CDR3 is CASSLVSRPHEQYF. The DNA for the CDR3 is TGTGCCAGCAGCTTAGTGTCTCGACCCCACGAGCAGTACTTC.

This clonotype was observed many times. The V call is TRBV6-5, the J call TRBJ1-1; D is uncertain. The V and J ends lost 7 bases and 3 bases respectively, with 15 bases between them. The CDR3 has 14 amino acids. Germline CDR1 and CDR2: MNHEY and SVGAGI. CDR3 nucleotides: TGTGCCAGCATTTCTGCGTTGGGTTACACTGAAGCTTTCTTT. Protein product: CASISALGYTEAFF.

In its sample, this clonotype was seen many times. The chain combines TRBV7-6 with TRBJ2-7, with TRBD2 matching 7 bases. This CDR3 region has 13 residues. V lost 5 bases, J lost 7 bases, and 8 bases stayed unmatched. Per germline, CDR1 SGHVS and CDR2 FNYEAQ. The chain's CDR3 is CASSSALAMEQYF. The CDR3, as DNA: TGTGCCAGCAGCAGCGCACTAGCGATGGAGCAGTACTTC. Variable domain in full (rest from reference TRBV7-6 and TRBJ2-7): GAGVSQSPRYKVTKRGQDVALRCDPISGHVSLYWYRQALGQGPEFLTYFNYEAQQDKSGLPNDRFSAERPEGSISTLTIQRTEQRDSAMYRCASSSALAMEQYFGPGTRLTVT.

This clonotype was seen more than once but under ten times. V and J are TRBV11-1 and TRBJ2-1, with 7 bases fitting TRBD2. Trimming took 5 bases from V and 0 from J; bases not matched to a gene: 1. Germline V gene sequence: CDR1 SGHAT, CDR2 FQDESV (reference sequence). This CDR3 contains 14 residues. CDR3 DNA sequence: TGTGCCAGCAGCCCGGGGGGCTCCTACAATGAGCAGTTCTTC. Translation gives CASSPGGSYNEQFF.

This clonotype is medium-sized within its sample. The chain joins TRBV12-3 or TRBV12-4 to TRBJ1-1; tentatively, D is TRBD1 (6 bases). V lost 5 bases and J 2 bases, leaving 9 bases between the germline ends. The CDR3 is 13 residues long. CDR3 sequence: CASSRTANTEAFF. The CDR3 DNA sequence: TGTGCCAGCAGTAGGACAGCTAACACTGAAGCTTTCTTT.

There are many counts of this clonotype. The rearrangement joins TRBV7-8 to TRBJ2-7; TRBD2 matches at 14 bases. CDR1 and CDR2 (germline): SGHVS, FQNEAQ. Unmatched junction bases numbered 9, after V lost 5 bases and J lost 3 bases. The CDR3 totals 17 residues. CDR3 DNA sequence: TGTGCCAGCAGCCCCTACACCGGGACTAGCGGGAGCTACGAGCAGTACGTC. This encodes CASSPYTGTSGSYEQYV.